These T cell receptor beta chains were read from a single sample in a study of HIV-infected children after antiretroviral therapy interruption. Via MiXCR, TCRdb re-called the 3' RACE reads, giving one row per CDR3 protein. There are more than 85,000 distinct CDR3 sequences in the sample; under 8% occur only once, and roughly 1.1% lies in the top ten. The sequences come from CD45RA+ CD4+ T cells from PBMCs, pooled from several time points, collected from a donor given antiretroviral therapy, either interrupted or continuous. These receptors all come from a pool of human donors with HIV. Each CDR3 is given with its conserved first and last residue. The D gene is left open where the match is weak. Clone sizes are given selectively: once, few, many, or a class where the clone is expanded.

D gene	CDR3 length	clone size	V gene	J gene	CDR3 protein	CDR3 DNA
TRBD2	14	many	TRBV20-1	TRBJ2-3	CSARLAGATDTQYF	TGCAGTGCTAGACTAGCGGGGGCCACAGATACGCAGTATTTT
NA	15	many	TRBV10-1	TRBJ2-3	CASSDLRGATDTQYF	TGCGCCAGCAGTGACCTGAGGGGAGCTACAGATACGCAGTATTTT
NA	13	many	TRBV5-1	TRBJ1-6	CASSLVGGSPLHF	TGCGCCAGCAGCTTGGTTGGGGGATCACCCCTCCACTTT
TRBD2	17	many	TRBV7-2	TRBJ2-1	CASSLTPQRGSGDEQFF	TGTGCCAGCAGCTTAACCCCCCAGCGGGGGTCGGGGGATGAGCAGTTCTTC
NA	13	many	TRBV11-1	TRBJ1-2	CASSLGTEYGYTF	TGTGCCAGCAGCTTAGGGACTGAATATGGCTACACCTTC
NA	12	many	TRBV2	TRBJ2-5	CASSEASETQYF	TGTGCCAGCAGTGAAGCATCAGAGACCCAGTACTTC
NA	15	few	TRBV20-1	TRBJ1-6	CSAYKYREVGTPLHF	TGCAGTGCTTATAAATACAGGGAAGTCGGAACACCCCTCCACTTT
NA	13	NA	TRBV6-6	TRBJ1-1	CASSYSAKSEAFF	TGTGCCAGCAGTTACTCGGCGAAGAGTGAAGCTTTCTTT
NA	11	many	TRBV6-1	TRBJ1-1	CASSGTVGAFF	TGTGCCAGCAGTGGGACAGTGGGAGCTTTCTTT
NA	12	many	TRBV12-3/TRBV12-4	TRBJ2-7	CASSLKRAEQYF	TGTGCCAGCAGTTTGAAGAGGGCCGAGCAGTACTTC
NA	13	NA	TRBV19	TRBJ1-5	CASTQQFNQPQHF	TGTGCCAGTACCCAACAATTCAATCAGCCCCAGCATTTT
NA	13	many	TRBV6-1	TRBJ1-3	CASCEFSGNTIYF	TGTGCCAGCTGCGAGTTCTCTGGAAACACCATATATTTT
NA	17	many	TRBV7-2	TRBJ2-2	CASSSVDLKEKAGELFF	TGTGCCAGCAGCTCGGTGGACCTCAAAGAGAAGGCCGGGGAGCTGTTTTTT
NA	16	many	TRBV5-1	TRBJ2-3	CASKLGRGTSTDTQYF	TGCGCCAGCAAGCTCGGCCGGGGGACTAGCACAGATACGCAGTATTTT
NA	13	NA	TRBV30	TRBJ2-5	CAWSVGQQETQYF	TGTGCCTGGAGTGTGGGTCAGCAAGAGACCCAGTACTTC
NA	14	many	TRBV12-3/TRBV12-4	TRBJ2-7	CASSPTLYHYEQYF	TGTGCCAGCAGTCCCACCCTTTACCACTACGAGCAGTACTTC
NA	15	many	TRBV30	TRBJ2-1	CAWSVGRVRDNEQFF	TGTGCCTGGAGTGTAGGACGTGTGAGGGATAATGAGCAGTTCTTC
NA	17	many	TRBV4-2	TRBJ1-6	CASSGRDPQTPNSPLHF	TGTGCCAGCAGCGGACGGGACCCCCAAACCCCTAATTCACCCCTCCACTTT
NA	15	many	TRBV12-3/TRBV12-4	TRBJ2-4	CASSSYGTAKNIQYF	TGTGCCAGCAGTTCCTACGGGACAGCCAAAAACATTCAGTACTTC
NA	17	many	TRBV7-2	TRBJ1-3	CASSLVGPFTSGNTIYF	TGTGCCAGCAGCTTAGTGGGACCCTTCACCTCTGGAAACACCATATATTTT
NA	15	NA	TRBV10-3	TRBJ2-2	CAISEPLQGHGELFF	TGTGCCATCAGTGAGCCACTACAGGGTCACGGGGAGCTGTTTTTT
TRBD2	18	few	TRBV4-2	TRBJ2-3	CASSQDRPSGYSTDTQYF	TGTGCCAGCAGCCAAGATCGCCCTAGCGGATACTCCACAGATACGCAGTATTTT
NA	12	NA	TRBV20-1	TRBJ1-2	CSAFQINYGYTF	TGCAGTGCTTTCCAGATCAACTATGGCTACACCTTC
NA	17	many	TRBV21-1	TRBJ2-1	CASSKVSGGSSYNEQFF	TGTGCCAGCAGCAAAGTTTCGGGCGGAAGCTCCTACAATGAGCAGTTCTTC
TRBD1	15	many	TRBV10-3	TRBJ2-7	CAISEGWDRVNEQYF	TGTGCCATCAGTGAGGGTTGGGACAGGGTGAACGAGCAGTACTTC
NA	13	many	TRBV20-1	TRBJ2-7	CSARDRLSYEQYF	TGCAGTGCTAGAGATCGTCTTTCCTACGAGCAGTACTTC
TRBD1	15	many	TRBV10-3	TRBJ2-7	CAIRRTGGISNEQYF	TGTGCCATCAGGAGAACAGGGGGAATTAGTAACGAGCAGTACTTC
NA	14	many	TRBV29-1	TRBJ2-2	CSVYGEFGTGELFF	TGCAGCGTGTATGGCGAATTTGGCACCGGGGAGCTGTTTTTT
NA	15	NA	TRBV14	TRBJ2-7	CASSLVGSRDHEQYF	TGTGCCAGCAGCCTTGTCGGATCCAGGGACCACGAGCAGTACTTC
TRBD1	14	many	TRBV6-5	TRBJ2-2	CASRTGTGAGELFF	TGTGCCAGCAGGACCGGGACAGGGGCCGGGGAGCTGTTTTTT
NA	15	many	TRBV20-1	TRBJ1-1	CSAREVSRLNTEAFF	TGCAGTGCTAGAGAAGTAAGCCGCTTGAACACTGAAGCTTTCTTT
TRBD2	16	NA	TRBV5-1	TRBJ2-1	CASSRRLAGGLGEQFF	TGCGCCAGCAGCCGCAGACTAGCGGGAGGGCTGGGGGAGCAGTTCTTC
NA	13	few	TRBV7-9	TRBJ2-3	CASSLASPDTQYF	TGTGCCAGCAGCTTAGCTAGCCCAGATACGCAGTATTTT
NA	11	NA	TRBV12-3/TRBV12-4	TRBJ2-5	CASAVQETQYF	TGTGCCAGCGCGGTACAGGAGACCCAGTACTTC
TRBD1	14	many	TRBV7-9	TRBJ2-7	CASSLGTGHYEQYF	TGTGCCAGCAGCTTAGGGACAGGTCACTACGAGCAGTACTTC
NA	14	many	TRBV20-1	TRBJ1-1	CSARTTTGNTEAFF	TGCAGTGCTAGAACTACCACGGGGAACACTGAAGCTTTCTTT
NA	14	many	TRBV6-4	TRBJ2-5	CASSPTPKWETQYF	TGTGCCAGCAGTCCAACTCCTAAGTGGGAGACCCAGTACTTC
TRBD2	17	many	TRBV10-3	TRBJ2-1	CAISESRPSGGSNEQFF	TGTGCCATCAGTGAGTCGAGGCCTAGCGGGGGGTCAAATGAGCAGTTCTTC
NA	13	many	TRBV7-9	TRBJ1-6	CASSLGGDSPLHF	TGTGCCAGCAGCTTAGGTGGGGATTCACCCCTCCACTTT
NA	16	many	TRBV27	TRBJ1-1	CASSKGGTPMNTEAFF	TGTGCCAGCAGTAAAGGGGGGACTCCCATGAACACTGAAGCTTTCTTT
TRBD2	15	many	TRBV6-1	TRBJ2-7	CASSEAGGSSYEQYF	TGTGCCAGCAGTGAAGCGGGGGGGTCCTCCTACGAGCAGTACTTC
NA	12	many	TRBV10-3	TRBJ2-3	CAISESTDTQYF	TGTGCCATCAGCGAGAGCACAGATACGCAGTATTTT
NA	15	many	TRBV19	TRBJ2-1	CASSIKGGNYAEQFF	TGTGCCAGCAGTATAAAAGGGGGTAACTATGCTGAGCAGTTCTTC
TRBD1	15	many	TRBV6-6	TRBJ1-4	CASSYGGQGNEKLFF	TGTGCCAGCAGTTACGGGGGACAGGGAAATGAAAAACTGTTTTTT
NA	13	few	TRBV6-6	TRBJ1-1	CASSYGIRTEAFF	TGTGCCAGCAGTTACGGGATTAGGACTGAAGCTTTCTTT
TRBD2	16	few	TRBV12-3/TRBV12-4	TRBJ2-4	CASSLMLAVAKNIQYF	TGTGCCAGCAGTTTAATGCTAGCGGTAGCCAAAAACATTCAGTACTTC
NA	14	many	TRBV5-6	TRBJ2-1	CASSWWGTYNEQFF	TGTGCCAGCAGCTGGTGGGGGACCTACAATGAGCAGTTCTTC
TRBD1	13	many	TRBV29-1	TRBJ2-7	CSVGQGVAYEQYF	TGCAGCGTTGGACAGGGGGTGGCCTACGAGCAGTACTTC
NA	14	many	TRBV6-1	TRBJ1-1	CASIRGLMNTEAFF	TGTGCCAGCATACGGGGGCTCATGAACACTGAAGCTTTCTTT
NA	15	many	TRBV3-1	TRBJ2-1	CASSQAGGLYNEQFF	TGTGCCAGCAGCCAAGCCGGGGGGCTATACAATGAGCAGTTCTTC